This T cell receptor beta chain derives from a study of cytomegalovirus exposure and HLA in healthy donors. Study-level results: On later analysis, the bulk of CMV-associated TCR beta chains appeared to be HLA-restricted. Later, an analysis showed that TCR beta chains associated with HLA were more clonally expanded than others that were equally common. Versus the approximately 700-donor mean, an Asian-associated ancestry cluster reportedly showed fewer N-insertions in a later analysis.

Concerning this clone: The antigen remains unidentified.

Use of 60 Vbeta and 13 Jbeta primers characterized the PCR. Libraries were prepared by immunoSEQ multiplex PCR; TCRdb keeps only in-frame clonotypes and omits some of them. Recorded here are roughly 120,000 clones; the top ten clones represent approximately 0.99%. This CDR3 is 15 amino acids long. Trimming removed 4 bases at V and 0 bases at J, with 13 bases between. Germline values: CDR1 SGHVS, CDR2 FQNEAQ. Healthy bone marrow donors made up the donor group. What was sequenced was PBMCs. The TCR was taken from a man between 18 and 29 years old in good health and CMV-seronegative. The chain joins TRBV7-8 to TRBJ2-7; a possible D gene is TRBD2 (6 bases). CDR3 coding DNA: TGTGCCAGCAGCTCGCTAGCGTTAAGCTCCTACGAGCAGTACTTC. Translation: CASSSLALSSYEQYF.